These T cell receptor beta chains were read from a single sample in a study of blood T cells in healthy people across ages. TCRdb called the 5' RACE reads again in MiXCR, with one record for every CDR3 protein. The sample holds roughly 800,000 distinct CDR3 sequences, roughly 60% seen once. Material: blood. The receptors were sampled from a man aged 30-40 years in good health. The CDR3 runs from the conserved cysteine through the conserved F or W. Fields, in order: clone size, D gene, V gene, J gene, CDR3 protein, CDR3 DNA. D genes are given only for firm matches. Clone size is shown for a subset of rows, as once, few, many or a class of expanded clone.

.	.	TRBV4-1	TRBJ2-1	CASSQEIVHYNEQFF	TGCGCCAGCAGCCAAGAGATAGTTCACTACAATGAGCAGTTCTTC
many	.	TRBV5-1	TRBJ2-5	CASSPLQETQYF	TGTGCCAGCAGCCCCCTCCAAGAGACCCAGTACTTC
.	.	TRBV11-1	TRBJ2-1	CASSSAPANEQFF	TGTGCCAGCAGCTCCGCCCCCGCCAATGAGCAGTTCTTC
.	.	TRBV20-1	TRBJ2-5	CSARDYQTQYF	TGCAGTGCTAGAGATTATCAGACCCAGTACTTC
few	TRBD2	TRBV7-9	TRBJ2-1	CASGSLASNEQFF	TGTGCCAGCGGGTCACTAGCGAGCAATGAGCAGTTCTTC
.	TRBD1	TRBV20-1	TRBJ2-3	CSARGRQGSTDTQYF	TGCAGTGCTAGAGGGAGACAGGGCAGCACAGATACGCAGTATTTT
.	TRBD1	TRBV5-5	TRBJ2-5	CASSSRQGEGGETQYF	TGTGCCAGCAGCTCGCGACAGGGAGAAGGAGGAGAGACCCAGTACTTC
few	TRBD2	TRBV14	TRBJ2-7	CASSRTPGLSLAGTFTYEQYF	TGTGCCAGCAGCAGAACGCCCGGACTATCACTAGCGGGGACTTTTACCTACGAGCAGTACTTC
.	.	TRBV5-1	TRBJ2-5	CASQVASQETQYF	TGCGCCAGCCAGGTCGCGTCTCAAGAGACCCAGTACTTC
.	.	TRBV12-3/TRBV12-4	TRBJ2-4	CASSQGLNIQYF	TGTGCCAGCAGTCAAGGCCTAAACATTCAGTACTTC
many	.	TRBV5-6	TRBJ2-1	CASSSYREWNEQFF	TGTGCCAGCAGCTCGTACAGGGAGTGGAATGAGCAGTTCTTC
few	.	TRBV20-1	TRBJ1-1	CRGLATEIMNTEAFF	TGCAGGGGCCTTGCGACAGAGATTATGAACACTGAAGCTTTCTTT
.	.	TRBV6-5	TRBJ2-7	CAKREQYF	TGTGCCAAGAGAGAGCAGTACTTC
.	.	TRBV7-2	TRBJ2-7	CASSGAGTSYEQYF	TGTGCCAGCAGCGGGGCTGGGACCTCCTACGAGCAGTACTTC
few	TRBD1	TRBV2	TRBJ2-1	CASSEGTGGGDEQFF	TGTGCCAGCAGTGAGGGGACAGGGGGGGGCGATGAGCAGTTCTTC
few	TRBD1	TRBV4-1	TRBJ1-2	CASSQSPGQANYGYTF	TGCGCCAGCAGCCAATCTCCGGGACAGGCTAACTATGGCTACACCTTC
.	.	TRBV20-1	TRBJ2-1	CSARRRGPSNEQFF	TGCAGTGCTCGTCGGCGGGGGCCGAGCAATGAGCAGTTCTTC
once	.	TRBV11-2	TRBJ2-7	CASSPWAGSYEQYF	TGTGCCAGCAGCCCCTGGGCAGGGAGTTACGAGCAGTACTTC
.	TRBD2	TRBV10-2	TRBJ2-2	CASSELAGGLTGELFF	TGCGCCAGCAGTGAACTAGCGGGGGGTTTAACCGGGGAGCTGTTTTTT
.	.	TRBV4-2	TRBJ2-7	CASSPDSDGEAHEQYF	TGTGCCAGCAGCCCAGACAGCGACGGGGAAGCACATGAGCAGTACTTC
.	.	TRBV3-1	TRBJ2-5	CTSSRGLPETQYF	TGTACCAGCAGCCGCGGACTACCAGAGACCCAGTACTTC
.	TRBD1	TRBV7-2	TRBJ2-1	CASSATGGTSYNEQFF	TGTGCCAGCAGCGCGACAGGGGGGACCTCCTACAATGAGCAGTTCTTC
.	.	TRBV7-2	TRBJ2-1	CASSLAGKGEQFF	TGTGCCAGCAGCTTAGCGGGGAAAGGTGAGCAGTTCTTC
.	.	TRBV9	TRBJ2-7	CASSVRVGEQYF	TGTGCCAGTAGCGTGAGGGTAGGGGAGCAGTACTTC
.	.	TRBV11-2	TRBJ2-5	CASSRWTVPQETQYF	TGTGCCAGCAGCCGTTGGACTGTGCCCCAAGAGACCCAGTACTTC
.	.	TRBV6-5	TRBJ2-5	CASSRTGLRETQYF	TGTGCCAGCAGTCGAACAGGGTTACGGGAGACCCAGTACTTC
many	.	TRBV6-5	TRBJ2-3	CASSFSYRGTDTQYF	TGTGCCAGCAGTTTTAGTTACAGGGGCACAGATACGCAGTATTTT
many	.	TRBV3-1	TRBJ2-7	CASSQSPEGYEQYF	TGTGCCAGCAGCCAATCCCCGGAGGGCTACGAGCAGTACTTC
.	.	TRBV6-1	TRBJ2-3	CASSAIRIDTITDTQYF	TGTGCCAGCAGTGCAATACGGATCGACACAATTACAGATACGCAGTATTTT
few	TRBD2	TRBV20-1	TRBJ2-1	CSLAGDSRSYNEQFF	TGCAGCCTAGCGGGAGACTCTCGGTCCTACAATGAGCAGTTCTTC
.	.	TRBV20-1	TRBJ1-4	CSVLGPGTNEKLFF	TGCAGTGTGTTGGGGCCAGGGACTAATGAAAAACTGTTTTTT
.	TRBD2	TRBV9	TRBJ2-1	CASSPEVAGYNEQFF	TGTGCCAGCAGCCCCGAGGTAGCGGGATACAATGAGCAGTTCTTC
.	TRBD1	TRBV29-1	TRBJ2-7	CSVEDLGRQGAWEQYF	TGCAGCGTTGAAGATCTCGGGAGACAGGGGGCTTGGGAGCAGTACTTC
.	TRBD1	TRBV7-2	TRBJ1-5	CASSLEGTGVPPQHF	TGTGCCAGCAGCTTAGAAGGGACAGGGGTTCCCCCCCAGCATTTT
.	.	TRBV7-9	TRBJ1-4	CASSSVWTADEKLFF	TGTGCCAGCAGCTCGGTTTGGACGGCCGATGAAAAACTGTTTTTT
.	TRBD1	TRBV11-2	TRBJ1-4	CASSPGTGQPYERTTNEKLFF	TGTGCCAGCAGCCCTGGGACAGGTCAACCCTACGAGAGGACAACTAATGAAAAACTGTTTTTT